This TCR beta chain is from a study of shared clonotypes between healthy human individuals. Across the study: The donor group consisted of a couple of women and three men, aged 18 to 49. Regarding the study as a whole: Non-shared clonotypes displayed generation probabilities falling below those of clonotypes present in all four donors. Few donors restricted represented genetic and exposure-history diversity. The rarefaction results pointed to incomplete sorted-subset sequencing despite large depth.

CDR1 is SGHRS and CDR2 is YFSETQ in the germline V gene. V lost 1 base, J lost 8 bases, and 4 bases stayed unmatched. The CDR3 is 13 residues long. Sequencing used immunoSEQ multiplex PCR; TCRdb keeps in-frame clones, though not all of them. Here the sample spans 2 million or so clones, around 96% being singletons. Regarding this clone: Its antigen remains unidentified.

CD45RO-negative CD8 cells positively selected for CCR7 made up the naive population, which excluded terminally differentiated effector memory CD45RA+ cells. The receptor was isolated from a man between 18 and 35 years old in good health. The sample taken for sequencing was naive CD8+ T cells sorted from blood. The chain is built from TRBV5-1 and TRBJ1-2; 8 bases align to TRBD1. This CDR3 is CASSLQGAVGYTF. CDR3 sequence (DNA): TGCGCCAGCAGCTTGCAGGGGGCGGTAGGCTACACCTTC.